The 5 T cell receptor beta chains given below trace back to one sample, sequenced in a study of T cells in Graves' hyperthyroidism and ophthalmopathy. Researchers took RNA transcripts and amplified the TCR beta CDR3 regions from them. In the first-round RT-PCR of the TCR CDR3, the HTBI primer set was used. TCRdb recomputed calls from the multiplex PCR reads with MiXCR, one row per CDR3 protein. The sample has hundreds of thousands of distinct CDR3 sequences; 12% to 15% are singletons. The sequencing input was blood. The receptors shown here come from a woman aged 18-29 years with Graves' hyperthyroidism.

V gene TRBV7-3 combines with J gene TRBJ2-2, with 8 positions matching TRBD2. With 1 base clipped from V and 1 base from J, the junction kept 2 bases outside the gene matches. The CDR3 loop spans 16 amino acids. Germline-derived CDR1 and CDR2 are SGHTA and FQGTGA. CDR3 sequence reads: CASSLIAGRNTGELFF. DNA of the CDR3: TGTGCCAGCAGCTTAATAGCGGGACGGAACACCGGGGAGCTGTTTTTT.

The gene calls are TRBV18 and TRBJ2-2; 8 bases match TRBD2. The CDR3 is 17 amino acids. V lost 6 bases and J lost 2; bases outside the gene matches: 11. Germline V lookup: CDR1 KGHSH, CDR2 LQKENI. This CDR3 is CASSTELAGLNTGELFF. The DNA for the CDR3 is TGTGCCAGCTCGACGGAGCTAGCGGGCTTAAACACCGGGGAGCTGTTTTTT. The entire variable domain, with the rest obtained from reference TRBV18 and TRBJ2-2, is as follows: NAGVMQNPRHLVRRRGQEARLRCSPMKGHSHVYWYRQLPEEGLKFMVYLQKENIIDESGMPKERFSAEFPKEGPSILRIQQVVRGDSAAYFCASSTELAGLNTGELFFGEGSRLTVL.

This clonotype was counted ten times or more. The chain employs TRBV29-1 and TRBJ2-2; 7 bases match TRBD1. The CDR3 length is 15 residues. Per the germline V gene, CDR1 is SQVTM and CDR2 is ANQGSEA. V trimming: 4 bases; J trimming: 2 bases; junction bases outside the gene matches: 7. The CDR3 sequence is CSVVAGTVNTGELFF. CDR3 coding DNA: TGCAGCGTTGTCGCCGGGACAGTTAACACCGGGGAGCTGTTTTTT.

This clonotype was found many times. The CDR3 sequence is CASRGTGGGEKLFF. CDR3 bases: TGTGCCAGCAGGGGGACAGGGGGCGGAGAAAAACTGTTTTTT. This chain uses TRBV7-2 with TRBJ1-4, with 12 bases matching TRBD1. CDR3 length: 14 residues. V was clipped by 6 bases and J by 8 bases; unmatched bases: 4. Germline CDR1 is SGHTA and CDR2 is FQGNSA.

The sample holds many counts of this clonotype. The chain carries TRBV28 and TRBJ1-3; 8 bases are shared with TRBD1. Losses at the gene ends were 3 bases for V and 4 bases for J; bases not matched to a gene: 5. The CDR3 is 15 amino acids. CDR1 is MDHEN and CDR2 is SYDVKM in the germline V gene. Here the CDR3 DNA reads TGTGCCAGCAGTTTTATCGGGACAGGAGGAAACACCATATATTTT. Encoded protein: CASSFIGTGGNTIYF.